This T cell receptor beta chain was documented in a study of cytomegalovirus exposure and HLA in healthy donors. Study observations and caveats: Excluded were some V segments that proved indistinguishable, including TRBV6-2 and TRBV6-3.

Germline V CDR1 and CDR2: KGHSH, LQKENI. Trimming left V 6 bases short and J 3 bases short, with 14 bases between. The CDR3 is 15 amino acids. Comment on this clone: What it binds is not known.

The PCR employed 60 Vbeta primers together with 13 Jbeta primers. The assay was immunoSEQ multiplex PCR, and TCRdb's table has in-frame clones only and misses some. Reported are approximately 92,000 clones; the ten largest clones contain roughly 3.5%. This clonotype originated in a woman in her thirties in good health and CMV-seronegative. Material for sequencing was PBMCs. The chain joins TRBV18 to TRBJ1-4; D might be TRBD1 (5 bases). CDR3 residues: CASSLERRANEKLFF. CDR3 nucleotides: TGTGCCAGCTCCCTAGAACGCAGGGCTAATGAAAAACTGTTTTTT.